This T cell receptor (beta chain) emerged from a study of T-cell reconstitution after alpha-beta-depleted transplantation in children. This clonotype was seen ten or more times. V gave up 3 bases and J gave up 8 bases, with 22 bases separating them. The CDR3 is 15 amino acids. The V gene's germline CDR1 is DFQATT and CDR2 SNEGSKA (reference sequence). Unique molecular identifiers were incorporated when the TCRbeta library was constructed. MiXCR was run by TCRdb on the PCR reads, yielding one entry per CDR3 protein. The sample has about 230,000 distinct CDR3 sequences; around 11% are singletons. The specimen comprised PBMCs from the stem cell graft donor, sampled from the stem cell graft. The chain is built from TRBV20-1 and TRBJ1-2; no firm D call. The TCR sequence derives from a human donor who donated a stem cell graft to a child with acute lymphoblastic leukemia. The CDR3 loop is CSARARAVYRRGYTF. The CDR3 bases are TGCAGTGCTAGGGCTAGGGCCGTGTATCGACGCGGCTACACCTTC.